These T cell receptor beta chains were read from a single sample in a study of T cells in Graves' hyperthyroidism and ophthalmopathy. TCRdb itself ran the multiplex PCR reads through MiXCR, one entry per CDR3 protein. The data hold around 540,000 distinct CDR3 sequences, with 46% observed a single time. The source material was peripheral blood or thyroid tissue (not recorded which). The origin of the receptors is a woman aged 18 to 35 with Graves' hyperthyroidism. Each CDR3 is given with its conserved first and last residue. A D gene is named only where the DNA matches it firmly. Expanded clones get a size class; other rows say once, few or many, or leave the size out.

size	D	J	V	CDR3	DNA
.	.	TRBJ1-6	TRBV2	CPSYADSPLHF	TGTCCCAGCTATGCGGATTCACCCCTCCACTTT
few	.	TRBJ1-1	TRBV19	CASSMGRTMNTEAFF	TGTGCCAGTAGTATGGGACGCACCATGAACACTGAAGCTTTCTTT
few	.	TRBJ2-3	TRBV10-3	CAISGDREAQYF	TGTGCCATCAGTGGAGACAGAGAAGCGCAGTATTTT
few	.	TRBJ1-2	TRBV25-1	CASSRLAGNPYGYTF	TGTGCCAGCAGTCGACTGGCGGGAAACCCATATGGCTACACCTTC
many	TRBD2	TRBJ2-2	TRBV10-3	CAIKPGTSENTGELFF	TGTGCCATCAAACCCGGGACTAGCGAGAACACCGGGGAGCTGTTTTTT
many	TRBD2	TRBJ2-5	TRBV15	CATSRRLAGGQETQYF	TGTGCCACCAGCAGGAGACTAGCGGGAGGTCAAGAGACCCAGTACTTC
.	.	TRBJ1-5	TRBV20-1	CSASWGHGNQPQHF	TGCAGTGCTAGCTGGGGACACGGCAATCAGCCCCAGCATTTT
once	.	TRBJ2-5	TRBV24-1	CATSEGSGTQYF	TGTGCCACCAGTGAGGGGTCTGGGACCCAGTACTTC
many	TRBD1	TRBJ1-1	TRBV29-1	CSVGGQTTNTEAFF	TGCAGCGTTGGGGGACAGACTACTAACACTGAAGCTTTCTTT
.	TRBD1	TRBJ2-5	TRBV7-3	CASSRDRARETQYF	TGTGCCAGCAGTCGAGACAGGGCGCGGGAGACCCAGTACTTC
.	.	TRBJ1-2	TRBV24-1	CATSDRGFYGYTF	TGTGCCACCAGTGACAGGGGCTTCTATGGCTACACCTTC
.	.	TRBJ2-7	TRBV29-1	CSVEERGVYEQYF	TGCAGCGTTGAAGAGAGGGGGGTCTACGAGCAGTACTTC
.	.	TRBJ2-7	TRBV7-8	CASSLSTDVPYEQYF	TGTGCCAGCAGCTTAAGTACAGATGTTCCCTACGAGCAGTACTTC
.	TRBD1	TRBJ1-4	TRBV6-2/TRBV6-3	CASSYTTGGNEKLFF	TGTGCCAGCAGTTACACAACAGGGGGTAATGAAAAACTGTTTTTT
few	.	TRBJ2-7	TRBV20-1	CSARVFAGETYEQYF	TGCAGTGCTAGAGTGTTCGCGGGTGAGACCTACGAGCAGTACTTC
.	TRBD1	TRBJ1-1	TRBV10-3	CAISESRQGVENTEAFF	TGTGCCATCAGTGAGTCGCGACAGGGGGTGGAGAACACTGAAGCTTTCTTT
many	TRBD1	TRBJ1-6	TRBV7-9	CASSWDREQYSPLHF	TGTGCCAGCAGTTGGGACAGGGAGCAGTACTCACCCCTCCACTTT
.	.	TRBJ1-3	TRBV7-9	CAGPANSGNTIYF	TGTGCCGGACCAGCTAATTCTGGAAACACCATATATTTT
few	.	TRBJ1-5	TRBV20-1	CSASVGGSPNQPQHF	TGCAGTGCTTCCGTGGGGGGTTCGCCCAATCAGCCCCAGCATTTT
once	.	TRBJ1-2	TRBV7-2	CASSPVEGGVDGYTF	TGTGCCAGCAGCCCAGTCGAAGGCGGTGTTGATGGCTACACCTTC
.	.	TRBJ1-1	TRBV15	CATGTGGQAFF	TGTGCCACTGGTACGGGAGGCCAAGCTTTCTTT
.	TRBD1	TRBJ1-4	TRBV12-3/TRBV12-4	CAIRDDRGLEKLFF	TGTGCCATCAGGGATGACAGGGGGCTTGAAAAACTGTTTTTT
.	TRBD1	TRBJ1-1	TRBV19	CASTMTGSAFF	TGTGCCAGTACCATGACAGGGTCTGCTTTCTTT
few	TRBD1	TRBJ1-2	TRBV25-1	CASSRTGDKNYGYTF	TGTGCCAGCTCGCGCACAGGGGACAAGAACTATGGCTACACCTTC
.	.	TRBJ1-1	TRBV9	CASSSWGAGSTEAFF	TGTGCCAGCAGTTCCTGGGGGGCAGGGAGCACTGAAGCTTTCTTT
.	TRBD2	TRBJ2-2	TRBV7-9	CASSQRLAENTGELFF	TGTGCCAGCAGCCAAAGACTAGCAGAGAACACCGGGGAGCTGTTTTTT
.	.	TRBJ2-7	TRBV7-8	CASSLGTTGIYEQYF	TGTGCCAGCAGCTTAGGGACTACCGGAATCTACGAGCAGTACTTC
.	.	TRBJ1-4	TRBV20-1	CSAPAPMEGKLFF	TGCAGTGCTCCGGCCCCGATGGAAGGAAAACTGTTTTTT
.	.	TRBJ1-2	TRBV7-3	CASSPGTVKGYTF	TGTGCCAGCAGTCCCGGGACGGTGAAAGGCTACACCTTC
many	TRBD1	TRBJ1-1	TRBV15	CATSRGDRDTEAFF	TGTGCCACCAGCAGAGGCGACAGGGACACTGAAGCTTTCTTT
few	.	TRBJ2-5	TRBV4-1	CASSHHSGLGTQYF	TGCGCCAGCAGCCATCACTCAGGGTTAGGGACCCAGTACTTC
.	.	TRBJ1-2	TRBV14	CASSQVVRPDSAYGYTF	TGTGCCAGCAGCCAAGTTGTTAGACCCGATTCCGCTTATGGCTACACCTTC
many	.	TRBJ1-6	TRBV7-9	CASSLAAQGSSPLHF	TGTGCCAGCAGCTTAGCGGCGCAGGGAAGTTCACCCCTCCACTTT
few	TRBD1	TRBJ1-2	TRBV20-1	CSAIAGTADYGYTF	TGCAGTGCCATTGCCGGGACAGCTGACTATGGCTACACCTTC
.	.	TRBJ2-7	TRBV20-1	CSARTIRNEQYF	TGCAGTGCCCGGACTATACGAAACGAGCAGTACTTC
.	.	TRBJ2-5	TRBV12-3/TRBV12-4	CASTESGGRPETQYF	TGTGCCAGCACCGAAAGTGGAGGGAGGCCAGAGACCCAGTACTTC
many	.	TRBJ1-2	TRBV29-1	CSSGSDYGYTF	TGCAGTTCCGGGTCGGACTATGGCTACACCTTC
once	.	TRBJ1-2	TRBV30	CAWTSSGRYGYTF	TGTGCCTGGACCTCCTCCGGACGCTATGGCTACACCTTC
many	TRBD2	TRBJ2-5	TRBV7-9	CASSPSGRETQYF	TGTGCCAGCAGCCCTAGCGGGAGGGAGACCCAGTACTTC
.	.	TRBJ1-1	TRBV5-1	CASSPGRTSMNTEAFF	TGCGCCAGCAGCCCTGGACGAACTAGTATGAACACTGAAGCTTTCTTT
few	.	TRBJ1-4	TRBV9	CASSVRGAGNEKLFF	TGTGCCAGCAGCGTCCGAGGGGCGGGTAATGAAAAACTGTTTTTT
.	.	TRBJ1-6	TRBV7-2	CASSTGYYNSPLHF	TGTGCCAGCAGCACGGGGTACTATAATTCACCCCTCCACTTT
.	.	TRBJ2-5	TRBV6-5	CASSYLRQDQETQYF	TGTGCCAGCAGTTATCTCCGACAGGACCAAGAGACCCAGTACTTC
.	.	TRBJ1-5	TRBV6-1	CASSEAGGRRQPQHF	TGTGCCAGCAGTGAAGCTGGGGGGCGCCGACAGCCCCAGCATTTT
few	.	TRBJ1-5	TRBV7-2	CASSSLRGNQPQHF	TGTGCCAGCAGCTCCCTGCGAGGAAATCAGCCCCAGCATTTT
.	.	TRBJ1-1	TRBV29-1	CSLGLASTEAFF	TGCAGCTTAGGACTGGCGAGCACTGAAGCTTTCTTT
.	.	TRBJ1-4	TRBV7-2	CASSLGVSANEKLFF	TGTGCCAGCAGCTTAGGGGTGTCGGCTAATGAAAAACTGTTTTTT
.	.	TRBJ2-7	TRBV10-3	CATGTSYEQYF	TGTGCCACCGGGACCTCCTACGAGCAGTACTTC
few	.	TRBJ1-2	TRBV28	CASGRDGYTF	TGTGCCTCAGGTCGGGATGGCTACACCTTC
many	.	TRBJ1-1	TRBV10-3	CAISESTTSKAFF	TGTGCCATCAGTGAGTCGACCACATCTAAAGCTTTCTTT
many	.	TRBJ1-2	TRBV24-1	CATSDSDKQRGYTF	TGTGCCACCAGTGACTCGGACAAACAAAGGGGCTACACCTTC
.	TRBD1	TRBJ1-5	TRBV12-3/TRBV12-4	CASRLTGDGNQPQHF	TGTGCCAGCAGACTTACAGGGGATGGCAATCAGCCCCAGCATTTT
.	.	TRBJ2-5	TRBV29-1	CSVAGTQETQYF	TGCAGCGTAGCCGGGACTCAAGAGACCCAGTACTTC
.	TRBD2	TRBJ2-5	TRBV29-1	CSVEPSAGLHETQYF	TGCAGCGTTGAACCGTCAGCGGGGCTTCATGAGACCCAGTACTTC
.	TRBD1	TRBJ1-4	TRBV2	CARDRGNEKLLF	TGTGCCAGGGACAGGGGGAATGAAAAACTGCTTTTT
.	.	TRBJ1-2	TRBV4-3	CASSQVGGRGYGYTF	TGCGCCAGCAGCCAAGTGGGAGGGCGCGGCTATGGCTACACCTTC
.	.	TRBJ1-1	TRBV7-3	CASSLTGGDLGAFF	TGTGCCAGCAGCTTAACGGGGGGAGACTTAGGAGCTTTCTTT